Shown below are 24 T cell receptor beta chains from a single sample sequenced in a study of PD-L1 blockade in urothelial cancer. The table came from immunoSEQ multiplex PCR; TCRdb's copy has only in-frame clones and leaves some out. The sample contains 20,000 to 25,000 clones, 90% of which appear only once. The sequencing used PBMCs, collected around atezolizumab (anti-PD-L1) treatment. The source is a woman aged 60 to 75 with urothelial cancer.

The chain uses TRBV27 and TRBJ2-5; D is possibly TRBD1 (6 bases). V was trimmed by 5 bases and J by 4 bases, leaving 17 bases between them. The CDR3 runs 15 residues. In germline, CDR1 is MNHEY, CDR2 SMNVEV (reference sequence). CDR3 protein: CASSLTGTWGETQYF. DNA of the CDR3: TGTGCCAGCAGTCTTACCGGGACATGGGGAGAGACCCAGTACTTC.

The chain couples TRBV29-1 to TRBJ1-1, with D perhaps matching TRBD1 (5 bases). The length of the CDR3 is 14 residues. Germline V gene lookup returns CDR1 SQVTM and CDR2 ANQGSEA. V was trimmed by 7 bases and J by 4 bases, leaving 19 bases between them. The CDR3 coding sequence is TGCAGCGCTGACCCCCGGGGGTACCCCACTGAAGCTTTCTTT. Translated, it gives CSADPRGYPTEAFF.

CDR3 nucleotide sequence: TGTGCCAGCACCTATAGCGGGGCTGGGGAGCTGTTTTTT. Translation gives CASTYSGAGELFF. This rearrangement joins TRBV27 to TRBJ2-2, with 8 bases aligning to TRBD2. Germline V lookup: CDR1 MNHEY, CDR2 SMNVEV (reference sequence). Losses at the gene ends were 7 bases for V and 8 bases for J; bases not matched to a gene: 6. CDR3 length equals 13 residues.

V usage is TRBV2 and J usage is TRBJ2-7; 9 nucleotides line up with TRBD1. This CDR3 has 14 amino acids. Germline CDR1 is SNHLY and CDR2 is FYNNEI. V trimming: 7 bases; J trimming: 3 bases; junction bases outside the gene matches: 7. The CDR3 loop reads CASTLGTGYYEQYF. The CDR3, as DNA: TGTGCCAGCACCTTAGGGACAGGGTACTACGAGCAGTACTTC.

The chain is built from TRBV13 and TRBJ2-1; D perhaps matches TRBD1 (6 bases). Germline CDR1 reads PRHDT; CDR2 reads FYEKMQ (reference sequence). Trimming removed 4 bases at V and 1 base at J, with 14 bases between. This CDR3 comprises 16 residues. The CDR3 is CASSYRDQGSYNEQFF. CDR3 nucleotides: TGTGCCAGCAGCTACCGGGACCAGGGGTCCTACAATGAGCAGTTCTTC.

The chain carries TRBV15 and TRBJ2-2; D gene unclear. Per germline, CDR1 LNHNV and CDR2 YYDKDF (reference sequence). The CDR3 is 16 amino acids. The ends were cut back, 3 bases at V and 0 bases at J, with 11 bases in the middle. The CDR3 nucleotides are TGTGCCACCAGCAGCCCTGGCCAGTCGAACACCGGGGAGCTGTTTTTT. Its protein is CATSSPGQSNTGELFF.

The CDR3 spells CASSTGQGVYEQYF. CDR3 in DNA: TGTGCCAGTAGTACTGGACAGGGGGTGTACGAGCAGTACTTC. The rearrangement joins TRBV19 to TRBJ2-7; TRBD1 matches 10 bases. The CDR3 extends over 14 amino acids. V shed 4 bases, J shed 4 bases, and the junction held 4 bases outside the gene matches. CDR1 LNHDA and CDR2 SQIVND come from the germline V gene (reference sequence).

The chain is built from TRBV30 and TRBJ1-1, with TRBD1 as a possible D gene (5 bases). This CDR3 contains 12 residues. With 2 bases removed from V and 7 bases from J, the gap between germline ends came to 11 bases. Per germline, CDR1 GTSNPN and CDR2 SVGIG (reference sequence). CDR3 coding DNA: TGTGCCTGGAGTTATTCGGGGGGTGAAGCTTTCTTT. This sequence encodes CAWSYSGGEAFF. Looking up the rest from reference TRBV30 and TRBJ1-1 gives the full variable domain: SQTIHQWPATLVQPVGSPLSLECTVEGTSNPNLYWYRQAAGRGLQLLFYSVGIGQISSEVPQNLSASRPQDRQFILSSKKLLLSDSGFYLCAWSYSGGEAFFGQGTRLTVV.

The rearrangement uses TRBV2 and TRBJ1-1, with D uncertain. The CDR3 sequence is 15 residues long. V was cut by 6 bases and J by 3 bases, with 17 bases left in between. Germline CDR1 SNHLY, CDR2 FYNNEI. As DNA, the CDR3 is TGTGCCAGCAGCGCTCGGGAAGTTGGTCACACTGAAGCTTTCTTT. Protein product: CASSAREVGHTEAFF.

V usage is TRBV19 and J usage is TRBJ2-4; 9 nucleotides match TRBD1. This CDR3 contains 14 residues. With V trimmed by 7 bases and J by 7 bases, 8 bases remained unmatched. The germline V gene encodes CDR1 LNHDA and CDR2 SQIVND (reference sequence). CDR3 in amino acids: CASTDRGGYNIQYF. The CDR3 nucleotides read TGTGCCAGTACAGACAGGGGGGGATACAACATTCAGTACTTC.

The rearrangement uses TRBV19 and TRBJ1-2; the match to TRBD1 covers 9 bases. Unmatched junction bases numbered 6, after V lost 5 bases and J lost 5 bases. Germline assignment: CDR1 LNHDA and CDR2 SQIVND (reference sequence). The CDR3 sequence is 14 residues long. The CDR3 spells CASSPDGTGYGYTF. Written as DNA, the CDR3 is TGTGCCAGTAGTCCAGACGGGACAGGGTATGGCTACACCTTC. Supplemented by reference TRBV19 and TRBJ1-2, the full variable domain reads DGGITQSPKYLFRKEGQNVTLSCEQNLNHDAMYWYRQDPGQGLRLIYYSQIVNDFQKGDIAEGYSVSREKKESFPLTVTSAQKNPTAFYLCASSPDGTGYGYTFGSGTRLTVV.

The V call is TRBV27, the J call TRBJ1-2; 11 bases map to TRBD1. After removal of 5 bases from V and 8 bases from J, the junction contained 10 bases not matched to a gene. This CDR3 spans 15 amino acids. Germline CDR1 reads MNHEY; CDR2 reads SMNVEV (reference sequence). This CDR3 reads CASSRLGQGALGYTF. DNA for the CDR3: TGTGCCAGCAGTCGACTCGGACAGGGGGCGCTGGGCTACACCTTC.

The chain uses TRBV5-1 and TRBJ1-4, with unresolved D. The CDR3 contains 17 residues. Germline V lookup: CDR1 SGHRS, CDR2 YFSETQ. V was cut by 2 bases and J by 2 bases, with 16 bases left in between. CDR3 in DNA: TGCGCCAGCAGCTTTGGCCGGAGGGTGGGCACTAATGAAAAACTGTTTTTT. It yields the protein CASSFGRRVGTNEKLFF. The full variable domain, with the rest looked up from reference TRBV5-1 and TRBJ1-4, is KAGVTQTPRYLIKTRGQQVTLSCSPISGHRSVSWYQQTPGQGLQFLFEYFSETQRNKGNFPGRFSGRQFSNSRSEMNVSTLELGDSALYLCASSFGRRVGTNEKLFFGSGTQLSVL.

The chain carries TRBV9 and TRBJ2-3; 8 bases fit TRBD2. CDR1 SGDLS and CDR2 YYNGEE come from the germline V gene. The CDR3 is made up of 14 amino acids. The J segment lost 11 bases and the V segment lost 3 bases, leaving 11 bases of the junction unmatched. The CDR3 loop reads CASSGTRGGREQYF. The CDR3 nucleotides read TGTGCCAGCAGCGGGACCCGGGGGGGCCGTGAGCAGTATTTT.

J is TRBJ2-5 and V is TRBV11-1, with a possible D match to TRBD1 (6 bases). The CDR3 sequence is 14 residues long. Germline values: CDR1 SGHAT, CDR2 FQDESV (reference sequence). V was cut by 5 bases and J by 5 bases, with 15 bases left in between. Here the CDR3 DNA reads TGTGCCAGCAGCCAGACAGGCCGAAGGGAGACCCAGTACTTC. This encodes CASSQTGRRETQYF.

The rearrangement uses TRBV11-3 and TRBJ2-1; the D is unclear. The CDR3 loop spans 11 amino acids. V was pared by 5 bases and J by 6 bases, with 5 bases between. Per germline, CDR1 SGHNT and CDR2 YENEEA. The chain's CDR3 is CASSLSNEQFF. The DNA for the CDR3 is TGTGCCAGCAGCCTCAGCAATGAGCAGTTCTTC. Variable domain in full (rest from reference TRBV11-3 and TRBJ2-1): EAGVVQSPRYKIIEKKQPVAFWCNPISGHNTLYWYLQNLGQGPELLIRYENEEAVDDSQLPKDRFSAERLKGVDSTLKIQPAELGDSAVYLCASSLSNEQFFGPGTRLTVL.

The chain is built from TRBV10-2 and TRBJ2-7; TRBD1 matches 7 bases. The CDR3 runs 13 residues. After removal of 6 bases from V and 0 bases from J, the junction contained 2 bases not matched to a gene. Germline V gives CDR1 WSHSY, CDR2 SAAADI. In DNA, the CDR3 is TGCGCCAGCAGGGACAGGAGCTCCTACGAGCAGTACTTC. Its protein product is CASRDRSSYEQYF.

CDR3 coding DNA: TGTGCCAGTAGTATAGATAGGGGGAACACTGAAGCTTTCTTT. Translated, it gives CASSIDRGNTEAFF. This sequence joins TRBV19 and TRBJ1-1, with D maybe TRBD1 (5 bases). V was pared by 0 bases and J by 1 base, with 6 bases between. The germline CDR1 and CDR2 sequences are LNHDA and SQIVND (reference sequence). The CDR3 length is 14 residues.

This chain links TRBV29-1 with TRBJ1-2; the match to TRBD1 covers 9 bases. Germline V gene data show CDR1 as SQVTM and CDR2 as ANQGSEA. Unmatched junction bases numbered 6, after V lost 3 bases and J lost 7 bases. The CDR3 spans 13 residues. CDR3 residues: CSVDSQGAGGYTF. In nucleotides, the CDR3 is TGCAGCGTTGATTCACAGGGGGCCGGTGGCTACACCTTC.

This chain links TRBV4-1 with TRBJ2-1, with 10 bases lining up with TRBD1. Germline trimming cut 4 bases from V and 8 bases from J; bases unmatched to any gene: 20. CDR3 length: 19 amino acids. In germline, CDR1 is MGHRA, CDR2 YSYEKL. CDR3 in amino acids: CASSRYTEVRTGGDDEQFF. As DNA, the CDR3 is TGCGCCAGCAGCCGATACACAGAGGTCCGGACAGGGGGTGACGATGAGCAGTTCTTC.

The chain employs TRBV7-3 and TRBJ2-3; D gene unclear. This CDR3 is 12 amino acids long. Trimming shortened V by 4 bases and J by 10 bases, and 12 bases separated the two germline ends. The germline V gene has CDR1 SGHTA and CDR2 FQGTGA. The CDR3 protein is CASSSHLGAQYF. In DNA, the CDR3 is TGTGCCAGCAGCTCCCATCTAGGCGCGCAGTATTTT. The entire variable domain, with the rest obtained from reference TRBV7-3 and TRBJ2-3, is as follows: GAGVSQTPSNKVTEKGKYVELRCDPISGHTALYWYRQSLGQGPEFLIYFQGTGAADDSGLPNDRFFAVRPEGSVSTLKIQRTERGDSAVYLCASSSHLGAQYFGPGTRLTVL.

The chain employs TRBV2 and TRBJ2-4; 11 bases are a match to TRBD2. Germline V gene lookup returns CDR1 SNHLY and CDR2 FYNNEI. The V segment lost 5 bases and the J segment 9 bases; nucleotides outside the gene matches: 6. There are 14 residues in the CDR3. The CDR3 here is CASSKGLAGSIQYF. As DNA, the CDR3 is TGTGCCAGCAGTAAAGGACTAGCGGGTTCCATTCAGTACTTC.

V is TRBV4-1 and J is TRBJ2-1; 7 bases match TRBD2. J gave up 8 bases and V 2 bases, and 9 bases lay outside the gene matches. CDR1 MGHRA and CDR2 YSYEKL come from the germline V gene. The length of the CDR3 is 15 residues. CDR3 bases: TGCGCCAGCAGCCAAAGACTAGCAGGTCATGATGAGCAGTTCTTC. It translates to CASSQRLAGHDEQFF.

The V and J genes are TRBV27 and TRBJ2-4; 7 nucleotides line up with TRBD2. There are 16 residues in the CDR3. Germline V lookup: CDR1 MNHEY, CDR2 SMNVEV (reference sequence). V trimming: 5 bases; J trimming: 2 bases; junction bases outside the gene matches: 9. The CDR3 DNA is TGTGCCAGCAGTCAAGAGCGGGACTTTCCCAAAAACATTCAGTACTTC. This encodes CASSQERDFPKNIQYF.